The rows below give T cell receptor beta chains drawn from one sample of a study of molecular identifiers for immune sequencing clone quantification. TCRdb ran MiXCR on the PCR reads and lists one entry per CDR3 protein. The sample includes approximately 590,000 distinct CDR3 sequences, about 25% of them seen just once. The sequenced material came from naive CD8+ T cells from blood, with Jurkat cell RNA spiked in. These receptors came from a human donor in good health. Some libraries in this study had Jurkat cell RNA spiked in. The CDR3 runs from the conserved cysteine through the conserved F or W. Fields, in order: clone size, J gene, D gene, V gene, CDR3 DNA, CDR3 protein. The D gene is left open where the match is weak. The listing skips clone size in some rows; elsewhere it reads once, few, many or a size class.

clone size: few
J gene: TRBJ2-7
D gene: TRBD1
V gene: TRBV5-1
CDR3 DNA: TGCGCCAGCAGCTATCATGGACAGGGAGGCGAGCAGTACTTC
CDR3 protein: CASSYHGQGGEQYF

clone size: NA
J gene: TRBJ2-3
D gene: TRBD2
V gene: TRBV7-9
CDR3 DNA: TGTGCCAGCAGCTTACAACTAGCGGGGGCTAGCACAGATACGCAGTATTTT
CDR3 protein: CASSLQLAGASTDTQYF

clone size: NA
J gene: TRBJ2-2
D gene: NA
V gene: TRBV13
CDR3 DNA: TGTGTCAGCAGCTTAAAGGCAGCCGGGGAGTCTTATGACACCGGGGAGCTGTTTTTT
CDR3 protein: CVSSLKAAGESYDTGELFF

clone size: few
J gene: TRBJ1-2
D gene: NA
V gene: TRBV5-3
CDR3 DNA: TGTGCCAGCAGCTTGGGGCTCTCGAGCTATGGCTACACCTTC
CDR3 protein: CASSLGLSSYGYTF

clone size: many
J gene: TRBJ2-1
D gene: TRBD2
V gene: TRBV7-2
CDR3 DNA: TGTGCCAGCAGCTTACCCGCGGGGGACTACAATGAGCAGTTCTTC
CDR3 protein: CASSLPAGDYNEQFF

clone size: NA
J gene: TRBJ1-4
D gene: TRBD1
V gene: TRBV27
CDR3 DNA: TGTGCCAGCAGTGAGGCCGGGACAGGGTACGAAAAACTGTTTTTT
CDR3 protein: CASSEAGTGYEKLFF

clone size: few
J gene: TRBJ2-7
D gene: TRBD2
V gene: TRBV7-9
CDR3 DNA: TGTGCCAGCAGCTTTTCTATAGCGGGTTTCGAGCAGTACTTC
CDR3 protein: CASSFSIAGFEQYF

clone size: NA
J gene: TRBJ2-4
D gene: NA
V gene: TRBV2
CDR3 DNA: TGTGCCAGCAGTGATGAGATCCTAACAAACATTCAGTACTTC
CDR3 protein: CASSDEILTNIQYF

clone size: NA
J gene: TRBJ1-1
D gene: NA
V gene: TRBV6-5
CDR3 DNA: TGTGCCAGCAGTTTGTTGGGGTCGGTTAAAACTTTCTTT
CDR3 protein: CASSLLGSVKTFF

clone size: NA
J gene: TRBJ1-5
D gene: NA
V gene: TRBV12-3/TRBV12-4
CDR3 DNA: TGTGCCAGCAGTCCATTTCTACTCAATCAGCCCCAGCATTTT
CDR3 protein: CASSPFLLNQPQHF

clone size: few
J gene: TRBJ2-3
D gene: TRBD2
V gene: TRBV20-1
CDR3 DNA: TGCAGTGCTCAGAGCGGGGGATCAGATACGCAGTATTTT
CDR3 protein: CSAQSGGSDTQYF

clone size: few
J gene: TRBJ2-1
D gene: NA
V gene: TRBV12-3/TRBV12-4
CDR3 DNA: TGTGCCAGCAGTTTAGGGGACCTAACCTACAATGAGCAGTTCTTC
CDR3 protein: CASSLGDLTYNEQFF

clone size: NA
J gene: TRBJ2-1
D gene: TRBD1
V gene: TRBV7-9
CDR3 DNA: TGTGCCAGCATCGTTGGACAGGGAATAGACGTATGTGAGCAGTTCTTC
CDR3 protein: CASIVGQGIDVCEQFF

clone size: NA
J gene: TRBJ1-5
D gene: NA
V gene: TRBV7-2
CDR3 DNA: TGTGCCAGCAGCTTAGGGTGGGACTACCGCACAGATACGCAGCATTTT
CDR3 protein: CASSLGWDYRTDTQHF

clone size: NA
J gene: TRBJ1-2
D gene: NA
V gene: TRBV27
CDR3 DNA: TGTGCCAGCAGTTTGACCGGGACCCGCGGAGGCTATGGCTACACCTTC
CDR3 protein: CASSLTGTRGGYGYTF

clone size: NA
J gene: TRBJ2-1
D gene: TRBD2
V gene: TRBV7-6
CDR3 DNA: TGTGCCAGCAGCCTCGGACTAGCGGGAGAGCACGGCAATGAGCAGTTCTTC
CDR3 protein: CASSLGLAGEHGNEQFF

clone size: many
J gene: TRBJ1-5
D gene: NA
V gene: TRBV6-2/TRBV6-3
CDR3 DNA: TGTGCCAGCAGTTACACAGGTCCCATTCAGCCCCAGCATTTT
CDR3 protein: CASSYTGPIQPQHF

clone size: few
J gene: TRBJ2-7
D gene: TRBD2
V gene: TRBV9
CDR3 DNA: TGTGCCAGCAGTTTAAGCGGGAAGGCCTACGAGCAGTACTTC
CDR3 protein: CASSLSGKAYEQYF

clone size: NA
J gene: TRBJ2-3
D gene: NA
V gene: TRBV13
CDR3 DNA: TGTGCCAGCCGCTCTGTCGGCCCGGGGAACACAGATACGCAGTATTTT
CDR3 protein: CASRSVGPGNTDTQYF

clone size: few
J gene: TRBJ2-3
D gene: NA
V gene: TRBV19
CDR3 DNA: TGTGCCAGTAGGATCGGGGGATTCGGCACAGATACGCAGTATTTT
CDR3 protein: CASRIGGFGTDTQYF

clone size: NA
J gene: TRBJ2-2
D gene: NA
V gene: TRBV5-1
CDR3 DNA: TGCGCCAGCAGCCCGGACGGGGAAGGGTTTAACACCGGGGAGCTGTTTTTT
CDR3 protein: CASSPDGEGFNTGELFF

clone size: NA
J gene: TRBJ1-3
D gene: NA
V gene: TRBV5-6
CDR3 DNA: TGTGCCAGCAGCTTGTGGTCGAGCTCTGGAAACACCATATATTTT
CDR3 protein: CASSLWSSSGNTIYF

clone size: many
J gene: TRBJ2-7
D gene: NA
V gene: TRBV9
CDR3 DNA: TGTGCCAGCAGCGTAGCCCGGGTTCCCTTGTCCTACGAGCAGTACTTC
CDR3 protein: CASSVARVPLSYEQYF

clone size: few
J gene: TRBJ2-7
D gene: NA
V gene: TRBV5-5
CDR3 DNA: TGTGCCAGCAGCGTCGGGACTCACGAGCAGTACTTC
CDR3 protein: CASSVGTHEQYF

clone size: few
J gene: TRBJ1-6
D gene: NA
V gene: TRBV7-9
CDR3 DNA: TGTGCCAGCAGCTTTGGAATAGGGGTTGATTCACCCCTCCACTTT
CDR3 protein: CASSFGIGVDSPLHF

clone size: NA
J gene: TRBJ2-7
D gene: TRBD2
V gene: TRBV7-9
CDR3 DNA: TGTGCCAGCAGCCCCACTAGCGGGAGGGCCGACGAGCAGTACTTC
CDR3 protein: CASSPTSGRADEQYF

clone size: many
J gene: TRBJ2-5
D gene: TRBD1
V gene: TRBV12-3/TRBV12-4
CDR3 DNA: TGTGCCAGCAGGGACAGGGCAAGCCAAGAGACCCAGTACTTC
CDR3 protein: CASRDRASQETQYF

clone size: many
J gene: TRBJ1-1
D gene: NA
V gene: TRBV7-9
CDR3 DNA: TGTGCCAGCAGCTTAATCCCATTGGGGGGGCGAAGAGGGCACACTGAAGCTTTCTTT
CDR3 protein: CASSLIPLGGRRGHTEAFF